The 2 T cell receptor beta chains reported below all come from one sample, sequenced in a study of blood T cells in healthy people across ages (dated by TCRdb to between 2014 and 2017). Libraries were constructed by 5' RACE. The instrument was an Illumina HiSeq 2500. The second PCR ran for roughly 6 to 11 cycles and used a J-beta primer mix along with a sample-barcoded 5' primer. The public reads were quality trimmed at Q25 with fastp and then assembled into clones with MiXCR by TCRdb, keeping productive beta chains. Records with the same CDR3 protein are collapsed into one entry carrying the most frequent genes and DNA. The sample yields 1.5 million to 2 million distinct CDR3 sequences; over 25% were counted once. The ten biggest clones cover over 7% of the sample. Sequenced: blood. These receptors came from a woman aged 25 to 39 in good health.

The V gene is TRBV18, the J gene TRBJ1-1; no clear D gene. The V end lost 8 bases, the J end lost 6 bases, and 10 bases lay between the germline ends. Germline CDR1 is KGHSH and CDR2 is LQKENI. The CDR3 runs 11 residues. CDR3 bases: TGTGCCAGCACCGAGTGGGCTGAAGCTTTCTTT. It specifies CASTEWAEAFF.

This clonotype was detected only a few times. The J gene is TRBJ1-2, the V gene TRBV3-1, with 7 bases matching TRBD1. J gave up 7 bases and V 4 bases, and 15 bases lay outside the gene matches. Germline assignment: CDR1 LGHDT and CDR2 YNNKEL (reference sequence). The length of the CDR3 is 16 residues. The CDR3 reads CASSPSPRRGGSGYTF. The CDR3 DNA reads TGTGCCAGCAGCCCTTCACCGCGCAGGGGGGGAAGTGGCTACACCTTC.